Reported below is one T cell receptor beta chain. Original analysis: Amplifying reference gene primers gave estimates of nucleated cell counts. Assay used: immunoSEQ multiplex PCR; TCRdb lists only in-frame clones, some missing. V, J and clone size were drawn from that table, and D and trimming were deduced from the DNA. The sample lists about 190,000 clones; about 80% were seen once. This sample stems from a study of blood T cell repertoires in COVID-19. At the level of the study: COVID-19 samples from acute and convalescent phases originated in the United States, Italy and Spain. PBMCs, B-cell-depleted T cells, or T cells were the source of the cDNA or gDNA that made up the material.

This CDR3 region has 15 residues. J was trimmed by 2 bases and V by 4 bases; bases with no gene match: 7. The germline CDR1 and CDR2 sequences are SGHNT and YYREEE (reference sequence). Sequenced material: peripheral blood. The chain links TRBV5-4 to TRBJ2-3; 7 bases match TRBD2. The TCR originated in a man aged 55 to 70 with acute or convalescent COVID-19. CDR3 amino acids: CASSLKTSLTDTQYF. The DNA for the CDR3 is TGTGCCAGCAGCCTAAAGACTAGCCTCACAGATACGCAGTATTTT. Full variable domain (missing parts from reference TRBV5-4 and TRBJ2-3): ETGVTQSPTHLIKTRGQQVTLRCSSQSGHNTVSWYQQALGQGPQFIFQYYREEENGRGNFPPRFSGLQFPNYSSELNVNALELDDSALYLCASSLKTSLTDTQYFGPGTRLTVL.